This TCR beta chain came from a study of T cell responses to AZD1222 COVID-19 vaccine. Regarding the study as a whole: Vaccine-associated CD4 TCRs ranged over spike, dominating at 160-218 and 743-854.

TCRdb keeps only in-frame clones here, not all; method: immunoSEQ multiplex PCR. The sample carries about 67,000 clones, 84% recorded once. Between the trimmed V and J ends, which lost 0 bases and 2 bases, there was a span of 10 bases. CDR1 and CDR2 (germline): SEHNR, FQNEAQ (reference sequence). This CDR3 contains 15 residues. This clone was counted only a few times. Its antigen is as yet unknown. This receptor was identified in an adult in good health. The source material was peripheral blood, sampled on day 0 of AZD1222 vaccination. The V call is TRBV7-9, the J call TRBJ1-2, with a tentative D call TRBD1 (6 bases). CDR3 residues: CASSLAAGTNYGYTF. In DNA, the CDR3 is TGTGCCAGCAGCTTAGCAGCGGGGACAAACTATGGCTACACCTTC.